These 5 T cell receptor beta chains were all obtained from the same sample, sequenced in a study of T cell clonality in common variable immunodeficiency. Clones were read by immunoSEQ multiplex PCR, and TCRdb kept only the in-frame ones, dropping some. The record shows some 50,000 clones for this sample, with no singletons present. Sequencing used peripheral blood mononuclear cells. The receptors stem from a person aged 18 to 75 in good health.

This clone was observed many times. The DNA ends 3 residues before the CDR3 does, and the rest of the CDR3 is filled in from the germline J gene. The V and J genes are TRBV20-1 and TRBJ2-3, with 13 bases lining up with TRBD2. J gave up 4 bases and V 4 bases, and 23 bases lay outside the gene matches. Germline CDR1 is DFQATT and CDR2 is SNEGSKA (reference sequence). CDR3 length: 21 residues. CDR3 residues: CSATLDWHEGRTSGSADTQYF. The DNA read from the CDR3 is TGCAGTGCTACGCTGGATTGGCATGAGGGGCGGACTAGCGGGAGCGCAGATACG.

At least ten counts were recorded for this clone. The read ends 3 residues shy of where the CDR3 ends; the end is completed using the germline J gene. This rearrangement joins TRBV7-2 to TRBJ1-1; D unclear. This CDR3 has 13 amino acids. Trimming took 3 bases from V and 1 from J, leaving 6 bases between them. CDR1 SGHTA and CDR2 FQGNSA come from the germline V gene. The part of the CDR3 DNA that was read is TGTGCCAGCAGCTTTTCACAGAACACTGAA. Encoded protein: CASSFSQNTE. The complete CDR3 protein is CASSFSQNTEAFF. The variable domain in full, completed from reference TRBV7-2 and TRBJ1-1, reads GAGVSQSPSNKVTEKGKDVELRCDPISGHTALYWYRQSLGQGLEFLIYFQGNSAPDKSGLPSDRFSAERTGGSVSTLTIQRTQQEDSAVYLCASSFSQNTEAFFGQGTRLTVV.

This clone has a count of ten or more. CDR3 in amino acids: CASSPRTATNYGYTF. CDR3 DNA (partial): TGTGCCAGCTCACCACGGACAGCGACTAACTATGGC. The V call is TRBV18, the J call TRBJ1-2; D may be TRBD1 (6 bases). The read comes to an end 3 residues before the CDR3 does, leaving the germline J gene to fill in the end. The V end was cut by 1 base, the J end by 0 bases, with 9 bases between. Germline CDR1 KGHSH, CDR2 LQKENI. The CDR3 sequence is 15 residues long.

This clone was observed a few times. A junction end diverges from the germline sequence, so it may reflect a read error. The read stops 3 residues short of the end of the CDR3; the missing end is completed from the germline J gene. V usage is TRBV5-1 and J usage is TRBJ1-3; D gene unclear. Germline-derived CDR1 and CDR2 are SGHRS and YFSETQ. This CDR3 spans 15 amino acids. CDR3 amino acids: CASSLDGDSGNTIYF. CDR3 DNA, as far as it was read: TGCGCCAGCAGCTTGGATGGTGACTCTGGAAACACA.

The sample holds a few counts of this clone. Read sequence stops 3 residues before the CDR3 end, and the germline J gene provides the missing end. The chain carries TRBV20-1 and TRBJ2-7, with TRBD2 matching 8 bases. This CDR3 has 14 residues. The germline gives CDR1 DFQATT, CDR2 SNEGSKA (reference sequence). With 2 bases clipped from V and 2 bases from J, the junction kept 5 bases outside the gene matches. CDR3 bases read: TGCAGTGCTAGAAGGAGCGGGGGCGCCTACGAG. This codes for CSARRSGGAYE. The full CDR3 reads CSARRSGGAYEQYF.